Listed below are T cell receptor beta chains from one sample, sequenced in a study of control samples from healthy donors and cancer patients. The protocol was immunoSEQ multiplex PCR, while the TCRdb copy is restricted to in-frame clones and leaves out a portion. The data show over 150,000 clones, roughly 95% seen once. The sample comprised blood. The source is a woman aged 30 to 39 in good health. Each CDR3 is given with its conserved first and last residue. D genes are given only for firm matches. Only part of the rows carry a size: once, few, many, or a class if the clone is expanded.

CDR3,DNA,size,J,D,V
CASSGNPTRLDGYTF,TGTGCCAGCAGCGGAAATCCGACAAGATTAGATGGCTACACCTTC,.,TRBJ1-2,.,TRBV7-9
CATSDFGGLHEQYF,TGTGCCACCAGTGATTTCGGGGGGCTCCACGAGCAGTACTTC,.,TRBJ2-7,.,TRBV24-1
CASRPGYANEKLFF,TGTGCCAGCAGGCCGGGTTACGCTAATGAAAAACTGTTTTTT,.,TRBJ1-4,.,TRBV28
CASSLGQRNTEAFF,TGCGCCAGCAGCTTGGGGCAGAGGAACACTGAAGCTTTCTTT,.,TRBJ1-1,.,TRBV5-1
CASSRPPGGYEQYF,TGTGCCAGCAGTCGCCCCCCAGGTGGCTACGAGCAGTACTTC,.,TRBJ2-7,.,TRBV6-6
CASSEVVAGIDNEQFF,TGTGCCAGCAGTGAAGTTGTAGCGGGGATCGACAATGAGCAGTTCTTC,.,TRBJ2-1,TRBD2,TRBV6-1
CASSSSYNSPLHF,TGTGCCAGCTCCAGCTCCTATAATTCACCCCTCCACTTT,.,TRBJ1-6,.,TRBV6-6
CASSQVQGAVNGYTF,TGTGCCAGCAGCCAAGTTCAGGGAGCTGTTAATGGCTACACCTTC,.,TRBJ1-2,.,TRBV4-2
CASSQDRGRVNTEAFF,TGCGCCAGCAGCCAAGATCGCGGCAGAGTGAACACTGAAGCTTTCTTT,.,TRBJ1-1,.,TRBV4-1
CASSLDSSYGYTF,TGCGCCAGCAGCTTGGATTCGAGCTATGGCTACACCTTC,few,TRBJ1-2,.,TRBV5-1
CAWDTASGANVLTF,TGTGCCTGGGATACAGCCTCTGGGGCCAACGTCCTGACTTTC,.,TRBJ2-6,.,TRBV30
CASSPEGLAGWTDTQYF,TGTGCCAGCAGCCCAGAGGGACTAGCGGGGTGGACAGATACGCAGTATTTT,.,TRBJ2-3,TRBD2,TRBV3-1/TRBV3-2
CASSEDEGEQYF,TGTGCCAGCAGTGAAGATGAGGGGGAGCAGTACTTC,.,TRBJ2-7,.,TRBV2
CASSPSGQDYGYTF,TGTGCCAGCTCACCATCGGGACAGGACTATGGCTACACCTTC,.,TRBJ1-2,TRBD1,TRBV18
CASSLIGTYNEQFF,TGTGCCAGCAGTTTAATCGGGACTTACAATGAGCAGTTCTTC,.,TRBJ2-1,.,TRBV27
CASSLVLAGGSSTDTQYF,TGTGCCAGCAGCTTGGTACTAGCGGGAGGGTCTAGCACAGATACGCAGTATTTT,.,TRBJ2-3,TRBD2,TRBV5-5
CASSGDGGRSTDTQYF,TGTGCCAGCAGCGGGGATGGCGGGAGGAGCACAGATACGCAGTATTTT,.,TRBJ2-3,TRBD2,TRBV9
CASSLTGGEDTQYF,TGTGCCAGCAGCTTAACAGGTGGGGAGGATACGCAGTATTTT,.,TRBJ2-3,.,TRBV5-5
CASSGPGQGFISYNEQFF,TGCGCCAGCAGCGGTCCGGGACAGGGATTTATTTCCTACAATGAGCAGTTCTTC,.,TRBJ2-1,TRBD1,TRBV5-1
CATRGGSYNEQFF,TGTGCCACCAGGGGGGGATCCTACAATGAGCAGTTCTTC,once,TRBJ2-1,.,TRBV24-1
CAWIRDSYNEQFF,TGTGCCTGGATCCGGGACAGCTACAATGAGCAGTTCTTC,once,TRBJ2-1,TRBD1,TRBV30
CASREQGFNEKLFF,TGTGCCAGCAGGGAACAGGGATTCAATGAAAAACTGTTTTTT,.,TRBJ1-4,.,TRBV2
CSASSTEAFF,TGCAGTGCCTCCTCCACTGAAGCTTTCTTT,.,TRBJ1-1,.,TRBV20-1
CATSDRGVNTEAFF,TGTGCCACCAGTGACCGGGGAGTGAACACTGAAGCTTTCTTT,.,TRBJ1-1,.,TRBV24-1
CASSTPGRGDGYTF,TGTGCCAGCAGCACACCAGGGAGAGGGGATGGCTACACCTTC,.,TRBJ1-2,.,TRBV3-1/TRBV3-2
CASSLSSGRISPLHF,TGTGCCAGCAGTCTATCATCCGGGCGGATTTCACCCCTCCACTTT,.,TRBJ1-6,.,TRBV6-5
CASSVNRGSGYTF,TGTGCCAGCAGTGTCAACAGGGGATCCGGCTACACCTTC,.,TRBJ1-2,TRBD1,TRBV6-4
CASSSGQNSPLHF,TGTGCCAGCAGCTCGGGACAAAATTCACCCCTCCACTTT,.,TRBJ1-6,.,TRBV7-2
CASRQRGDSPLHF,TGCGCCAGCAGACAGAGGGGGGATTCACCCCTCCACTTT,.,TRBJ1-6,.,TRBV5-1
CASSYAGGAHEQYF,TGCGCCAGCAGCTATGCGGGGGGCGCCCACGAGCAGTACTTC,.,TRBJ2-7,TRBD2,TRBV5-1
CASSGGLLTYNEQFF,TGCGCCAGCAGCGGGGGACTGTTGACTTACAATGAGCAGTTCTTC,.,TRBJ2-1,.,TRBV5-1
CASSLSILAGGQQETQYF,TGCGCCAGCAGCTTGTCTATACTAGCGGGAGGGCAGCAAGAGACCCAGTACTTC,.,TRBJ2-5,TRBD2,TRBV5-1
CASSPLGLYTEAFF,TGTGCCAGCAGTCCCCTGGGATTATACACTGAAGCTTTCTTT,.,TRBJ1-1,.,TRBV6-5
CASIRGQGYNEQFF,TGTGCCAGCATAAGGGGACAGGGTTACAATGAGCAGTTCTTC,.,TRBJ2-1,TRBD1,TRBV13
CASSPGTGHTEAFF,TGTGCCAGTAGTCCGGGGACAGGACACACTGAAGCTTTCTTT,.,TRBJ1-1,TRBD1,TRBV19
CASSLAVTDTQYF,TGTGCCAGCAGTTTAGCAGTCACAGATACGCAGTATTTT,.,TRBJ2-3,.,TRBV28
CASSLKFLGTNTEAFF,TGTGCCAGCAGCTTGAAATTTCTTGGGACGAACACTGAAGCTTTCTTT,once,TRBJ1-1,.,TRBV5-5
CASSLAGSYNSPLHF,TGTGCCAGCTCCCTTGCGGGATCTTATAATTCACCCCTCCACTTT,.,TRBJ1-6,.,TRBV28
CASSPGGLQPQHF,TGTGCCAGTAGTCCCGGGGGGCTTCAGCCCCAGCATTTT,.,TRBJ1-5,.,TRBV19
CASSTPGSYNEQFF,TGTGCCAGTAGTACCCCTGGCTCCTACAATGAGCAGTTCTTC,.,TRBJ2-1,.,TRBV19
CASSIVLGATEAFF,TGTGCCAGTAGTATAGTTTTGGGGGCGACTGAAGCTTTCTTT,.,TRBJ1-1,.,TRBV19
CASSFGSSNLHF,TGTGCCAGCAGCTTTGGTTCCTCCAACCTCCACTTT,.,TRBJ1-6,.,TRBV5-8
CASSLQGSTDTQYF,TGTGCCAGTAGTCTACAAGGGAGCACAGATACGCAGTATTTT,once,TRBJ2-3,.,TRBV19
CAISQGTEAFF,TGTGCCATCAGCCAGGGCACTGAAGCTTTCTTT,.,TRBJ1-1,.,TRBV10-3
CAWSVVIYEQYF,TGTGCCTGGAGCGTTGTTATTTACGAGCAGTACTTC,.,TRBJ2-7,.,TRBV30
CATSGYRQPISGNTIYF,TGTGCCACCAGCGGTTACAGACAGCCGATCTCTGGAAACACCATATATTTT,.,TRBJ1-3,.,TRBV15
CASSPLASSRGSYTF,TGTGCCAGCAGCCCTCTCGCGTCGTCAAGGGGGAGCTACACCTTC,.,TRBJ1-2,.,TRBV27
CASSLQQGSRRDEQYF,TGTGCCAGCTCACTACAACAGGGGTCCCGAAGGGACGAGCAGTACTTC,.,TRBJ2-7,TRBD1,TRBV18
CAIRKGVDQPQHF,TGTGCCATCAGGAAGGGGGTGGATCAGCCCCAGCATTTT,.,TRBJ1-5,.,TRBV10-3
CASSSTDTGWGTEAFF,TGCGCCAGCAGCTCAACGGATACAGGCTGGGGGACTGAAGCTTTCTTT,.,TRBJ1-1,.,TRBV5-1